This TCR beta chain was documented in a study of blood T cell repertoires in COVID-19. The CDR3 runs to 15 residues. The germline V gene has CDR1 SGDLS and CDR2 YYNGEE. Trimming removed 3 bases at V and 0 bases at J, with 10 bases between. In the original analysis: Nucleated cell number was recorded as an estimate derived from reference gene primer amplification. Assay: immunoSEQ multiplex PCR; the TCRdb copy retains only in-frame clones and omits some. V, J and clone size are taken as reported in that table, and D and trimming were inferred from the DNA itself. The data show 200,000 to 250,000 clones, around nine tenths seen once. Residents of approximately 25 US areas, aged roughly 18 to 95 years, made up the participants. Cohort placement rested on clinical history that participants reported themselves.

The chain employs TRBV9 and TRBJ1-3, with D possibly being TRBD1 (5 bases). The source is a woman between 18 and 29 years old who had recovered from COVID-19. Sequencing was done on a sample of PBMCs or T cells enriched from blood (not recorded which). The CDR3: CASSEGPYSGNTIYF. CDR3 nucleotide sequence: TGTGCCAGCAGCGAGGGGCCTTACTCTGGAAACACCATATATTTT.